Below, 24 T cell receptor beta chains from the same sample are listed, as sequenced in a study of CD8+ T cells in alopecia areata. RNA was extracted and reverse transcribed into cDNA as the sequencing template. Profiling relied on immunoSEQ multiplex PCR, and the TCRdb table lists in-frame clones only, not all of them. The sample includes 150,000 or so clones, approximately 87% of them seen just once. This sample comprised CD8+ T cells sorted from blood, obtained at week 0. The receptors stem from a human donor with alopecia areata.

The genes are TRBV6-5 and TRBJ1-1; tentative D call: TRBD1 (6 bases). V was clipped by 6 bases and J by 8 bases, with 10 bases between them. The CDR3 has 11 residues. Germline CDR1 MNHEY, CDR2 SVGAGI. CDR3 region: CASSWTAEAFF. CDR3 coding DNA: TGTGCCAGCAGCTGGACAGCAGAAGCTTTCTTT.

The chain uses TRBV27 and TRBJ2-1; D gene ambiguous. V was shortened by 1 base and J by 5 bases, with 18 bases between the two germline ends. Germline V gives CDR1 MNHEY, CDR2 SMNVEV (reference sequence). This CDR3 spans 17 amino acids. CDR3 region: CASSLLAQTILDNEQFF. Written as DNA, the CDR3 is TGTGCCAGCAGTTTATTAGCCCAGACCATCCTGGACAATGAGCAGTTCTTC.

The J gene is TRBJ2-3, the V gene TRBV25-1; D may be TRBD2 (5 bases). Germline V gene data show CDR1 as MGHDK and CDR2 as SYGVNS. This CDR3 contains 13 residues. The V gene lost 8 bases and the J gene lost 0 bases, with 9 bases spanning the gap. This CDR3 reads CASGGSSTDTQYF. The CDR3 DNA reads TGTGCCAGCGGCGGGTCTAGCACAGATACGCAGTATTTT.

This clone was seen more than once but under ten times. The chain has TRBV5-1 and TRBJ1-2; D gene ambiguous. V lost 4 bases and J 1 base, leaving 14 bases between the germline ends. The CDR3 contains 15 residues. CDR1 is SGHRS, CDR2 YFSETQ, per germline. CDR3 in amino acids: CASSPSSGDNYGYTF. CDR3 DNA sequence: TGCGCCAGCAGCCCCTCATCTGGGGATAACTATGGCTACACCTTC.

The chain combines TRBV4-1 with TRBJ2-2; D remains ambiguous. The CDR3 consists of 15 residues. CDR1 MGHRA and CDR2 YSYEKL come from the germline V gene. Deletions cut 4 bases from V and 0 bases from J, with 9 bases between. This CDR3 is CASSPLDANTGELFF. In nucleotides, the CDR3 is TGCGCCAGCAGCCCCTTGGACGCGAACACCGGGGAGCTGTTTTTT.

The rearrangement joins TRBV29-1 to TRBJ1-1; D perhaps matches TRBD1 (5 bases). The germline V and J ends were trimmed by 2 bases and 5 bases, with 9 bases remaining between them. The CDR3 is made up of 12 amino acids. Germline-derived CDR1 and CDR2 are SQVTM and ANQGSEA. DNA for the CDR3: TGCAGCGTTGAAAAAGGGGTTACTGAAGCTTTCTTT. Amino acid sequence: CSVEKGVTEAFF.

The chain joins TRBV7-8 to TRBJ2-2; D remains unclear. The V end was cut by 5 bases, the J end by 0 bases, with 10 bases between. The CDR3 totals 15 residues. Germline assignment: CDR1 SGHVS and CDR2 FQNEAQ. CDR3 DNA: TGTGCCAGCAGCCCCCCAGGAGCGAACACCGGGGAGCTGTTTTTT. It codes for CASSPPGANTGELFF.

The V call is TRBV9, the J call TRBJ2-1; no reliable D call. Germline-derived CDR1 and CDR2 are SGDLS and YYNGEE. The ends were cut back, 0 bases at V and 9 bases at J, with 10 bases in the middle. This CDR3 comprises 13 residues. The CDR3: CASSVGPSSEQFF. CDR3 nucleotide sequence: TGTGCCAGCAGCGTAGGCCCCTCCAGTGAGCAGTTCTTC.

The CDR3 reads CASSQMDSYEQYF. The DNA for the CDR3 is TGCGCCAGCAGCCAAATGGACAGCTACGAGCAGTACTTC. This chain connects TRBV4-1 to TRBJ2-5; D possibly corresponds to TRBD1 (6 bases). Gene TRBJ2-7 matches the end of the DNA better, so the J call may be wrong. The length of the CDR3 is 13 residues. Looked up from germline, CDR1 is MGHRA and CDR2 is YSYEKL.

CDR3 protein: CASSLGTPYEQYF. The CDR3, as DNA: TGTGCCAGCAGCTTGGGGACACCCTACGAGCAGTACTTC. The chain recombines TRBV5-4 with TRBJ2-7; maybe TRBD1 (5 bases). The CDR3 covers 13 residues. The ends were cut back, 0 bases at V and 2 bases at J, with 6 bases in the middle. CDR1 SGHNT and CDR2 YYREEE come from the germline V gene (reference sequence).

J is TRBJ2-1 and V is TRBV9; no clear D. Trimming stripped 2 bases from V and 3 bases from J, with 9 bases between. Germline CDR1 is SGDLS and CDR2 is YYNGEE. The length of the CDR3 is 14 residues. The CDR3 bases are TGTGCCAGCAGCGTCGAGGCGGACTACAATGAGCAGTTCTTC. It yields the protein CASSVEADYNEQFF.

The chain carries TRBV7-8 and TRBJ1-2; D ambiguous. Looked up from germline, CDR1 is SGHVS and CDR2 is FQNEAQ. V was trimmed by 2 bases and J by 3 bases, leaving 16 bases between them. The CDR3 is made up of 16 amino acids. CDR3 bases: TGTGCCAGCAGCTTATCTGGTACCTCAGCCTACTATGGCTACACCTTC. Protein: CASSLSGTSAYYGYTF.

V and J are TRBV5-4 and TRBJ1-2; D is unclear. CDR3 length: 14 amino acids. With 0 bases removed from V and 5 bases from J, the gap between germline ends came to 11 bases. CDR1 is SGHNT and CDR2 is YYREEE in the germline V gene (reference sequence). As DNA, the CDR3 is TGTGCCAGCAGCTTGGCCGTCAGTGGTTATGGCTACACCTTC. It yields the protein CASSLAVSGYGYTF.

The chain employs TRBV15 and TRBJ2-2, with D possibly TRBD1 on 5 matching bases. Germline CDR1 reads LNHNV; CDR2 reads YYDKDF (reference sequence). V lost 1 base to trimming and J lost 5 bases, with 11 bases between them. The CDR3 loop spans 15 amino acids. CDR3 nucleotides: TGTGCCACCAGCAGAGCAGGGCAGGGTACCGGGGAGCTGTTTTTT. Translating gives CATSRAGQGTGELFF.

The rearrangement uses TRBV7-9 and TRBJ2-7; D is uncertain. The CDR3 contains 14 residues. V lost 1 base and J lost 3, with 10 bases in between. Germline CDR1 SEHNR, CDR2 FQNEAQ (reference sequence). This CDR3 is CASSLVGRNYEQYF. The CDR3 region has the DNA TGTGCCAGCAGCTTAGTAGGCAGAAACTACGAGCAGTACTTC.

This rearrangement joins TRBV15 to TRBJ1-4; D remains ambiguous. V lost 0 bases to trimming and J lost 6 bases, with 8 bases between them. Germline lookup yields CDR1 LNHNV and CDR2 YYDKDF (reference sequence). This CDR3 contains 14 residues. The CDR3 is CATSRDAGDEKLFF. DNA of the CDR3: TGTGCCACCAGCAGAGACGCCGGGGATGAAAAACTGTTTTTT.

The rearrangement joins TRBV4-1 to TRBJ2-7, with TRBD2 identical over 13 bases. CDR3 length: 13 amino acids. Per the germline V gene, CDR1 is MGHRA and CDR2 is YSYEKL. Trimming at V came to 8 bases and at J to 3 bases, leaving 1 base not matched to a gene. CDR3 bases: TGCGCCAGCGGACTAGCGGGGGACTACGAGCAGTACTTC. Amino acid sequence: CASGLAGDYEQYF.

V is TRBV9 and J is TRBJ2-3; tentatively, D is TRBD1 or TRBD2 (6 bases each). Germline-derived CDR1 and CDR2 are SGDLS and YYNGEE. The V and J ends lost 1 base and 1 base respectively, with 16 bases between them. The CDR3 sequence is 17 residues long. As DNA, the CDR3 is TGTGCCAGCAGCGTAAGGCGTGCAGGGGAGGGCACAGATACGCAGTATTTT. Amino acids: CASSVRRAGEGTDTQYF.

This clone has just one count. The rearrangement uses TRBV27 and TRBJ1-5; no clear D gene. The V end was cut by 5 bases, the J end by 6 bases, with 11 bases between. The germline gives CDR1 MNHEY, CDR2 SMNVEV (reference sequence). The CDR3 has 13 residues. CDR3 nucleotides: TGTGCCAGCAGTGAGGGTAGCGTTCAGCCCCAGCATTTT. Its translation is CASSEGSVQPQHF.

V usage is TRBV27 and J usage is TRBJ2-7; 7 bases match TRBD1. The CDR3 runs to 14 residues. The ends lost 3 bases at V and 2 bases at J; junction bases unmatched: 4. Germline-derived CDR1 and CDR2 are MNHEY and SMNVEV (reference sequence). CDR3 DNA: TGTGCCAGCAGTTTCGGGACAGCGACCTACGAGCAGTACTTC. The encoded protein is CASSFGTATYEQYF.

As concerns this clone: Because the CDR3 is missing its conserved closing phenylalanine or tryptophan, this is likely a read error. The limits of the CDR3 on the DNA are not certain, so only TCRdb's listed CDR3 is given. The chain couples TRBV11-2 to TRBJ2-7; the table calls TRBD1, which could not be checked here. Germline V gene lookup returns CDR1 SGHAT and CDR2 FQNNGV. The CDR3 has 12 amino acids, counting both end residues. This CDR3 reads CASSSAGTGPLL.

The rearrangement joins TRBV7-9 to TRBJ2-1, with D tentatively TRBD1 (5 bases). This CDR3 contains 14 residues. V was trimmed by 1 base and J by 8 bases, leaving 12 bases between them. The germline CDR1 and CDR2 sequences are SEHNR and FQNEAQ (reference sequence). The CDR3 bases are TGTGCCAGCAGCTTAGTGAGGACATTGGATGAGCAGTTCTTC. Translation gives CASSLVRTLDEQFF.

The genes are TRBV5-1 and TRBJ2-3, with D possibly being TRBD1 (8 bases). Trimming cost V 3 bases and J 2 bases, with 13 bases left between them. Germline CDR1 and CDR2: SGHRS and YFSETQ. The CDR3 sequence is 15 residues long. In DNA form, the CDR3 reads TGCGCCAGCAGCTACAGGGGGACTATCACAGATACGCAGTATTTT. Protein sequence: CASSYRGTITDTQYF.

The genes are TRBV10-3 and TRBJ2-7, with 10 bases lining up with TRBD1. Trimming at V came to 6 bases and at J to 2 bases, leaving 7 bases not matched to a gene. The CDR3 is made up of 15 amino acids. Germline CDR1 is ENHRY and CDR2 is SYGVKD. As DNA, the CDR3 is TGTGCCATCAGCCAGCCGGGACAGGGGACCTACGAGCAGTACTTC. Amino acids: CAISQPGQGTYEQYF.